This TCR beta chain appears in the sequencing data of a study of shared clonotypes between healthy human individuals (dated by TCRdb to about 2020). About the investigation overall: The cohort included three men and a couple of women between 18 and 49 years of age. For each donor, CD4 naive and CD4 memory were each given three plates, CD8 naive was given two plates, and CD8 memory was given one plate. Different laboratories and diverse techniques were used to prepare libraries and sequence TCR repertoires, to increase sequencing depth and limit assay-specific biases. To estimate repertoire size and how much clonotypes are shared between individuals, the study performed deep sequencing of blood TCR repertoires from a few healthy adults. Per donor, leukapheresis produced somewhere between about 0.94 and 9.5 billion PBMCs.

The donors were healthy, HIV-negative adults with no recently reported acute infections or vaccinations. Every donor was a Caucasian adult living in Nashville, Tennessee, USA. CD4+ T cells were enriched by magnetic negative selection, after which naive cells were positively selected on CD45RA and the negative fraction was taken as the memory subset. After blood collection by leukapheresis, PBMCs were isolated using Ficoll-Histopaque density gradient centrifugation and then cryopreserved in the vapor phase of liquid nitrogen. Purity and quantity of every magnetically sorted T cell population were checked by analytical flow cytometry. Genomic DNA was isolated from every sorted fraction and measured by UV absorbance on a Nanodrop 2000c. In the case of this clone: Its binding antigen is unknown. No much larger clonotype is one base removed from it; base qualities were not supplied.

Here is what the overall study found, with its caveats: Only blood was sampled, and tissue TCR repertoires likely differ from those in blood. Clonotypes shared by all four sorted-subset donors showed higher generation probabilities than non-shared clonotypes. When a handful of donors were compared, the shared fraction of clonotypes was about 5.4% for naive CD4, less than 4% for naive CD8, more than 2% for memory CD4, and roughly 0.43% for memory CD8. The small number of donors limited the genetic and exposure-history diversity represented. Based on pairwise subsampling, the degree of clonotype sharing among donors was expected to be affected by sequencing depth. Rarefaction of sorted-subset datasets indicated incomplete sequencing despite the large sequencing depth. Estimated clonotype richness was generally larger for naive than for memory subsets.

The germline V gene (reference sequence) yields SEHNR for CDR1 and FQNEAQ for CDR2. Its CDR3 holds 16 amino acids, cysteine through phenylalanine. The kept DNA is CDR3 alone, 48 bases in frame from the first base. Deletion took 5 bases off V and 0 bases off J, with a span of 16 bases between the germline ends. TCR CDR3 regions were amplified from genomic DNA by multiplex PCR using the deep immunoSEQ assay. Extracted genomic DNA from each cell subset was spread evenly across all wells of several immunoSEQ 96-well plates, with each plate serving as a replicate. For sorted subsets, about 200 ng genomic DNA, equal to some 28,000 T cell genomes, was loaded into each replicate PCR. Purified libraries were measured with a Qubit 3.0 fluorometer, size-checked on a Bioanalyzer 2100, and measured again with the KAPA Library Quantification kit. A separate single-read 150-cycle Illumina NextSeq 550 flow cell was used to sequence each immunoSEQ 96-well plate. As for how the authors treated the data: The immunoSEQ output contained only junctional sequences without quality scores, so filtering could not match that applied to full-length reads. To assign V/J genes and CDR3, sequences were annotated against IMGT germline references using PyIR, a Python wrapper for IgBLAST v1.9. Reads with weak V/J assignments (E-value above 1e-6), missing CDR3, stop codons, out-of-frame junctions, or ambiguous translated residues were removed. V3J clonotypes were defined by identical inferred V gene, J gene, and CDR3 amino acid sequence. The percentage overlap between two repertoires was calculated by dividing the number of shared unique clonotypes by the size of the smaller repertoire. Richness of each repertoire was evaluated using RTK rarefaction, the Chao1 estimator, and Recon v2.1 estimates of unobserved clonotypes. Generation probabilities were computed with OLGA for all TCRbeta clonotypes obtained by the gDNA method from a handful of donors. The table was pulled from immuneACCESS by TCRdb, which kept in-frame rearrangements only. Such tables lose some clones; where checked, under half of the loss comes from unresolved V genes, and the rest has no known cause. V and J calls and clone size come straight from that table; D and trimming were deduced from the DNA. The sample table contains some 1.5 million clones; only one count was recorded for around 97% of them. The ten biggest clones cover roughly 1.2% of the sample.

The source material was naive CD4+ T cells sorted from blood. In light of the paper, this sample's cell subset or site label describes: CD45RA+ positively selected. This receptor was identified in a man in his thirties or forties in good health. The chain is assembled from TRBV7-9 and TRBJ2-5; a tentative D call is TRBD1 (6 bases match). CDR3 region: CASSARGDLYQETQYF. In nucleotide form, the sequence is TGTGCCAGCAGCGCCAGGGGAGATCTTTACCAAGAGACCCAGTACTTC.